The 12 T cell receptor beta chains below were found in one sample sequenced in a study of shared clonotypes between healthy human individuals. TCRdb's table, derived via immunoSEQ multiplex PCR, lists solely in-frame clones and lacks some. The repertoire holds approximately 980,000 clones, with approximately 80% as singletons. Sequencing input: memory CD4+ T cells sorted from blood. Subset meaning: CD45RA-negative fraction. All receptors derive from a man aged 18 to 30 in good health.

This sequence joins TRBV20-1 and TRBJ1-2; perhaps TRBD1 as D (6 bases). The CDR3 has 11 amino acids. With 6 bases removed from V and 8 bases from J, the gap between germline ends came to 13 bases. Germline V gene sequence: CDR1 DFQATT, CDR2 SNEGSKA (reference sequence). CDR3 in DNA: TGCAGTGCCCAACAGGGAAGCGGCTACACCTTC. This sequence encodes CSAQQGSGYTF.

This clone was recorded a few times. This same CDR3 is encoded by further DNA sequences in the sample. The chain combines TRBV6-6 with TRBJ1-3; D gene unclear. Germline CDR1 and CDR2: MNHNY and SVGAGI (reference sequence). The CDR3 has 13 amino acids. V was cut by 0 bases and J by 4 bases, with 4 bases left in between. CDR3 DNA sequence: TGTGCCAGCAGTTACTCCACAGGAAACACCATATATTTT. Translating gives CASSYSTGNTIYF.

The chain combines TRBV30 with TRBJ2-2, with TRBD1 as a possible D gene (5 bases). The germline gives CDR1 GTSNPN, CDR2 SVGIG (reference sequence). This CDR3 has 13 amino acids. With 0 bases removed from V and 5 bases from J, the gap between germline ends came to 7 bases. Here the CDR3 reads CAWSVKGTGELFF. DNA of the CDR3: TGTGCCTGGAGTGTCAAGGGGACCGGGGAGCTGTTTTTT.

The chain links TRBV28 to TRBJ2-7; 8 positions match TRBD1. The J segment lost 1 base and the V segment lost 8 bases, leaving 1 base of the junction unmatched. The length of the CDR3 is 12 residues. Looked up from germline, CDR1 is MDHEN and CDR2 is SYDVKM. CDR3 nucleotide sequence: TGTGCCAGCCAGGGGGCGTCCTACGAGCAGTACTTC. Translated, it gives CASQGASYEQYF.

The V and J genes are TRBV5-5 and TRBJ1-1; D unresolved. This CDR3 region has 13 residues. Between the trimmed V and J ends, which lost 1 base and 3 bases, there was a span of 7 bases. The germline V gene has CDR1 SGHKS and CDR2 YYEKEE (reference sequence). The CDR3 DNA sequence: TGTGCCAGCAGCTTGAATGACGACACTGAAGCTTTCTTT. Protein: CASSLNDDTEAFF.

Comments on this clone: Relative to the germline gene, one junction end is altered; a read error may explain this. The chain couples TRBV7-7 to TRBJ2-3; 11 bases are shared with TRBD2. CDR1 is SSHAT, CDR2 FNYEAQ, per germline (reference sequence). This CDR3 spans 15 amino acids. The CDR3 nucleotides read TGTGCTAGCAGCGCGGGACTAGCGGGCACAGATACGCAGTATTTT. This encodes CASSAGLAGTDTQYF. The variable domain in full, with the rest retrieved from reference TRBV7-7 and TRBJ2-3, is GAGVSQSPRYKVTKRGQDVTLRCDPISSHATLYWYQQALGQGPEFLTYFNYEAQPDKSGLPSDRFSAERPEGSISTLTIQRTEQRDSAMYRCASSAGLAGTDTQYFGPGTRLTVL.

This clone came up many times. The rearrangement links TRBV27 to TRBJ1-3; D call uncertain. Germline lookup yields CDR1 MNHEY and CDR2 SMNVEV (reference sequence). CDR3 length equals 15 residues. V was shortened by 4 bases and J by 6 bases, with 16 bases between the two germline ends. The DNA for the CDR3 is TGTGCCAGCAGTTCCATTGGAGGGTTTGAAAACACCATATATTTT. The encoded protein is CASSSIGGFENTIYF.

This clone was observed a few times. The chain couples TRBV5-6 to TRBJ2-3; D not resolved. CDR1 SGHDT and CDR2 YYEEEE come from the germline V gene. V was clipped by 4 bases and J by 0 bases, with 12 bases between them. CDR3 length: 15 amino acids. This CDR3 reads CASSPLGSSTDTQYF. CDR3 in DNA: TGTGCCAGCAGCCCCCTGGGCAGTAGCACAGATACGCAGTATTTT.

The rearrangement uses TRBV7-2 and TRBJ2-1; the D gene could be TRBD1 or TRBD2 (5 bases each). Germline lookup yields CDR1 SGHTA and CDR2 FQGNSA. The ends were cut back, 7 bases at V and 1 base at J, with 17 bases in the middle. The CDR3 extends over 16 amino acids. This CDR3 reads CASKSGTVNSYNEQFF. CDR3 bases: TGTGCCAGCAAATCCGGGACGGTGAATTCCTACAATGAGCAGTTCTTC.

This chain links TRBV5-4 with TRBJ2-2; D gene uncertain. Trimming removed 1 base from V and 5 bases from J, with 12 bases in between. The V gene's germline CDR1 is SGHNT and CDR2 YYREEE (reference sequence). The CDR3 extends over 15 amino acids. The CDR3 nucleotides read TGTGCCAGCAGCTTGCAAGGCAGGCTGACCGGGGAGCTGTTTTTT. It encodes CASSLQGRLTGELFF.

This clone was detected only a few times. The gene calls are TRBV2 and TRBJ2-3, with D unclear. Trimming removed 8 bases at V and 5 bases at J, with 8 bases between. Germline lookup yields CDR1 SNHLY and CDR2 FYNNEI. CDR3 length: 11 residues. The CDR3 is CASRAGDTQYF. DNA of the CDR3: TGTGCCAGCCGGGCAGGAGATACGCAGTATTTT.

The chain's CDR3 is CASSESLAAADTQYF. Written as DNA, the CDR3 is TGTGCCAGCAGCGAGAGCTTAGCTGCGGCCGATACGCAGTATTTT. The gene calls are TRBV7-3 and TRBJ2-3, with no clear D. Trimming cost V 5 bases and J 6 bases, with 18 bases left between them. The CDR3 is 15 residues long. Looked up from germline, CDR1 is SGHTA and CDR2 is FQGTGA.